These T cell receptor beta chains were read from a single sample in a study of shared clonotypes between healthy human individuals. Only in-frame clones appear in the TCRdb table, and some are missing; sequencing was by immunoSEQ multiplex PCR. The table has roughly 2.6 million clones, 90% to 95% seen once; the top ten hold about 0.13%. The source material was naive CD4+ T cells sorted from blood. The receptors here all came from a young man in good health. CDR3s include the opening cysteine and the closing phenylalanine or tryptophan. The order of the fields is J gene, D gene, V gene, clone size, CDR3 protein, CDR3 DNA. D genes are given only for firm matches. Rows give clone size only sometimes, using once, few, many, or a class for an expanded clone.

j_gene: TRBJ2-1
d_gene: TRBD2
v_gene: TRBV5-4
abundance: NA
CDR3aa: CASSQGLADNYNEQFF
CDR3nt: TGTGCCAGCAGCCAAGGACTAGCGGACAACTACAATGAGCAGTTCTTC

j_gene: TRBJ1-1
d_gene: NA
v_gene: TRBV19
abundance: NA
CDR3aa: CASRGFGDTEAFF
CDR3nt: TGTGCCAGTAGAGGATTTGGGGACACTGAAGCTTTCTTT

j_gene: TRBJ2-2
d_gene: TRBD1
v_gene: TRBV6-5
abundance: NA
CDR3aa: CASIQEGAGTGELFF
CDR3nt: TGTGCCAGCATCCAAGAGGGGGCGGGCACCGGGGAGCTGTTTTTT

j_gene: TRBJ2-3
d_gene: TRBD2
v_gene: TRBV19
abundance: NA
CDR3aa: CASSSITSGVSTDTQYF
CDR3nt: TGTGCCAGTAGTTCTATAACTAGCGGAGTTAGCACAGATACGCAGTATTTT

j_gene: TRBJ2-5
d_gene: NA
v_gene: TRBV2
abundance: NA
CDR3aa: CASSFRETETQYF
CDR3nt: TGTGCCAGCAGTTTTAGGGAGACGGAGACCCAGTACTTC

j_gene: TRBJ1-5
d_gene: NA
v_gene: TRBV5-1
abundance: NA
CDR3aa: CASSLGGLFSNQPQHF
CDR3nt: TGCGCCAGCAGCTTGGGAGGACTATTTAGCAATCAGCCCCAGCATTTT

j_gene: TRBJ2-5
d_gene: NA
v_gene: TRBV5-4
abundance: NA
CDR3aa: CASSSPSIETQYF
CDR3nt: TGTGCCAGCAGCTCGCCATCCATTGAGACCCAGTACTTC

j_gene: TRBJ2-5
d_gene: TRBD1
v_gene: TRBV6-1
abundance: NA
CDR3aa: CASRRGQGGETQYF
CDR3nt: TGTGCCAGCAGGCGGGGACAGGGAGGCGAGACCCAGTACTTC

j_gene: TRBJ2-1
d_gene: NA
v_gene: TRBV4-1
abundance: NA
CDR3aa: CASSQLGGGPYNEQFF
CDR3nt: TGCGCCAGCAGCCAGCTAGGGGGGGGGCCCTACAATGAGCAGTTCTTC

j_gene: TRBJ2-5
d_gene: TRBD2
v_gene: TRBV7-2
abundance: NA
CDR3aa: CASSLTSTLAGTQYF
CDR3nt: TGTGCCAGCAGCTTGACTAGCACTCTAGCCGGGACCCAGTACTTC

j_gene: TRBJ1-5
d_gene: NA
v_gene: TRBV6-1
abundance: NA
CDR3aa: CASSDGGRSNQPQHF
CDR3nt: TGTGCCAGCAGTGATGGGGGTCGGAGCAATCAGCCCCAGCATTTT

j_gene: TRBJ1-4
d_gene: TRBD1
v_gene: TRBV5-6
abundance: NA
CDR3aa: CASSLRRTGTAATNEKLFF
CDR3nt: TGTGCCAGCAGCTTGAGGCGGACAGGGACAGCCGCAACTAATGAAAAACTGTTTTTT

j_gene: TRBJ1-3
d_gene: NA
v_gene: TRBV7-2
abundance: NA
CDR3aa: CASSLEVLGFGNTIYF
CDR3nt: TGTGCCAGCAGCTTAGAGGTTTTAGGGTTTGGAAACACCATATATTTT

j_gene: TRBJ2-3
d_gene: TRBD1
v_gene: TRBV10-3
abundance: once
CDR3aa: CATGQGGTDTQYF
CDR3nt: TGTGCCACCGGACAGGGCGGCACAGATACGCAGTATTTT

j_gene: TRBJ1-4
d_gene: NA
v_gene: TRBV7-9
abundance: NA
CDR3aa: CASSLVEGGSEKLFF
CDR3nt: TGTGCCAGCAGCCTGGTGGAAGGGGGGTCTGAAAAACTGTTTTTT

j_gene: TRBJ1-5
d_gene: TRBD1
v_gene: TRBV25-1
abundance: NA
CDR3aa: CASSETGGDQPQHF
CDR3nt: TGTGCCAGCAGTGAGACAGGGGGGGATCAGCCCCAGCATTTT

j_gene: TRBJ2-2
d_gene: TRBD1
v_gene: TRBV6-4
abundance: NA
CDR3aa: CAGKGQAGELFF
CDR3nt: TGTGCCGGGAAAGGACAGGCCGGGGAGCTGTTTTTT

j_gene: TRBJ1-5
d_gene: TRBD1
v_gene: TRBV2
abundance: NA
CDR3aa: CASSEAGTGPGNQPQHF
CDR3nt: TGTGCCAGCAGTGAAGCAGGGACAGGACCCGGCAATCAGCCCCAGCATTTT

j_gene: TRBJ2-5
d_gene: NA
v_gene: TRBV6-1
abundance: NA
CDR3aa: CASSEGRSQETQYF
CDR3nt: TGTGCCAGCAGTGAAGGACGCAGCCAAGAGACCCAGTACTTC

j_gene: TRBJ2-5
d_gene: TRBD2
v_gene: TRBV7-2
abundance: NA
CDR3aa: CASSLVGGRAFETQYF
CDR3nt: TGTGCCAGCAGCTTAGTTGGAGGGAGGGCCTTTGAGACCCAGTACTTC

j_gene: TRBJ2-5
d_gene: TRBD1
v_gene: TRBV9
abundance: NA
CDR3aa: CASSVGDRGPHETQYF
CDR3nt: TGTGCCAGCAGCGTAGGGGACAGGGGGCCCCACGAGACCCAGTACTTC

j_gene: TRBJ2-4
d_gene: NA
v_gene: TRBV30
abundance: NA
CDR3aa: CAWSPGENIQYF
CDR3nt: TGTGCCTGGAGCCCAGGAGAAAACATTCAGTACTTC

j_gene: TRBJ2-7
d_gene: NA
v_gene: TRBV1
abundance: NA
CDR3aa: CTSSLDAPPFYEQYF
CDR3nt: TGCACCAGCAGCCTTGACGCGCCCCCCTTCTACGAGCAGTACTTC

j_gene: TRBJ1-2
d_gene: NA
v_gene: TRBV7-9
abundance: NA
CDR3aa: CASSLPSGLYGYTF
CDR3nt: TGTGCCAGCAGCCTCCCATCAGGGCTCTATGGCTACACCTTC

j_gene: TRBJ1-2
d_gene: NA
v_gene: TRBV5-4
abundance: NA
CDR3aa: CASSSSGGYGYTF
CDR3nt: TGTGCCAGCAGCTCGTCGGGCGGCTATGGCTACACCTTC

j_gene: TRBJ2-5
d_gene: TRBD2
v_gene: TRBV15
abundance: NA
CDR3aa: CATRSGLAAQETQYF
CDR3nt: TGTGCCACAAGAAGTGGGCTAGCGGCCCAAGAGACCCAGTACTTC

j_gene: TRBJ1-1
d_gene: NA
v_gene: TRBV5-5
abundance: NA
CDR3aa: CASSLSTEAFF
CDR3nt: TGTGCCAGCAGCTTGAGCACTGAAGCTTTCTTT

j_gene: TRBJ2-1
d_gene: NA
v_gene: TRBV2
abundance: NA
CDR3aa: CASIHDWRGDEQFF
CDR3nt: TGTGCCAGCATCCACGACTGGAGAGGGGATGAGCAGTTCTTC

j_gene: TRBJ1-6
d_gene: NA
v_gene: TRBV14
abundance: NA
CDR3aa: CASSQGGDVYNSPLHF
CDR3nt: TGTGCCAGCAGCCAGGGGGGGGATGTCTATAATTCACCCCTCCACTTT

j_gene: TRBJ2-2
d_gene: NA
v_gene: TRBV7-2
abundance: NA
CDR3aa: CASSLFPRDPLGELFF
CDR3nt: TGTGCCAGCAGCTTATTTCCCAGAGACCCTCTCGGGGAGCTGTTTTTT

j_gene: TRBJ2-3
d_gene: NA
v_gene: TRBV6-1
abundance: NA
CDR3aa: CASSPWPSTDTQYF
CDR3nt: TGTGCCAGCAGCCCCTGGCCCAGCACAGATACGCAGTATTTT

j_gene: TRBJ2-3
d_gene: NA
v_gene: TRBV19
abundance: NA
CDR3aa: CASSPGTFTDTQYF
CDR3nt: TGTGCCAGTAGTCCCGGGACATTTACAGATACGCAGTATTTT

j_gene: TRBJ2-2
d_gene: NA
v_gene: TRBV5-4
abundance: NA
CDR3aa: CASASGAEATGELFF
CDR3nt: TGTGCCAGCGCTTCGGGGGCCGAGGCGACCGGGGAGCTGTTTTTT

j_gene: TRBJ2-7
d_gene: NA
v_gene: TRBV5-1
abundance: NA
CDR3aa: CASSPIGAYEQYF
CDR3nt: TGCGCCAGCAGCCCGATAGGAGCCTACGAGCAGTACTTC

j_gene: TRBJ1-6
d_gene: NA
v_gene: TRBV5-1
abundance: NA
CDR3aa: CASRSPGSQDSPLHF
CDR3nt: TGCGCCAGCAGGAGCCCCGGGTCGCAAGATTCACCCCTCCACTTT

j_gene: TRBJ2-1
d_gene: TRBD2
v_gene: TRBV7-8
abundance: NA
CDR3aa: CASSLVEAGVLYEQFF
CDR3nt: TGTGCCAGCAGCTTAGTTGAGGCGGGAGTGCTGTATGAGCAGTTCTTC

j_gene: TRBJ2-3
d_gene: TRBD2
v_gene: TRBV7-9
abundance: NA
CDR3aa: CASSSLATSGRSTDTQYF
CDR3nt: TGTGCCAGCAGCTCCCTTGCGACTAGCGGGAGGAGCACAGATACGCAGTATTTT

j_gene: TRBJ2-5
d_gene: TRBD1
v_gene: TRBV5-1
abundance: NA
CDR3aa: CASSLEGQGLETQYF
CDR3nt: TGCGCCAGCAGCTTGGAGGGACAGGGATTAGAGACCCAGTACTTC

j_gene: TRBJ1-2
d_gene: NA
v_gene: TRBV5-8
abundance: NA
CDR3aa: CASSLGRVGGYTF
CDR3nt: TGTGCCAGCAGCTTGGGCAGGGTCGGAGGCTACACCTTC

j_gene: TRBJ2-7
d_gene: NA
v_gene: TRBV9
abundance: NA
CDR3aa: CASSVASRGDEQYF
CDR3nt: TGTGCCAGCAGCGTAGCCTCAAGGGGTGACGAGCAGTACTTC

j_gene: TRBJ1-1
d_gene: TRBD1
v_gene: TRBV18
abundance: NA
CDR3aa: CASSLGTGGAGETEAFF
CDR3nt: TGTGCCAGCTCACTCGGGACAGGGGGCGCCGGAGAAACTGAAGCTTTCTTT

j_gene: TRBJ2-2
d_gene: NA
v_gene: TRBV6-5
abundance: NA
CDR3aa: CASSYSTGDTGELFF
CDR3nt: TGTGCCAGCAGTTACTCGACGGGGGACACCGGGGAGCTGTTTTTT

j_gene: TRBJ1-6
d_gene: NA
v_gene: TRBV15
abundance: NA
CDR3aa: CATSRGGGPYNSPLHF
CDR3nt: TGTGCCACCAGCAGGGGCGGGGGACCCTATAATTCACCCCTCCACTTT

j_gene: TRBJ1-3
d_gene: TRBD1
v_gene: TRBV11-2
abundance: NA
CDR3aa: CASSRKSTGAGNTIYF
CDR3nt: TGTGCCAGCAGCAGGAAATCGACAGGGGCTGGAAACACCATATATTTT

j_gene: TRBJ1-2
d_gene: NA
v_gene: TRBV5-4
abundance: NA
CDR3aa: CASSSPLGDNYGYTF
CDR3nt: TGTGCCAGCAGCTCCCCACTGGGGGATAACTATGGCTACACCTTC

j_gene: TRBJ2-3
d_gene: TRBD2
v_gene: TRBV2
abundance: NA
CDR3aa: CASSEVTGRRTSGGGVRDTQYF
CDR3nt: TGTGCCAGCAGTGAAGTGACAGGGCGGCGGACTAGCGGGGGGGGAGTCAGAGATACGCAGTATTTT

j_gene: TRBJ2-5
d_gene: NA
v_gene: TRBV5-1
abundance: NA
CDR3aa: CASSLGSGAQQETQYF
CDR3nt: TGCGCCAGCAGCTTGGGGTCGGGGGCACAACAAGAGACCCAGTACTTC

j_gene: TRBJ2-7
d_gene: NA
v_gene: TRBV6-5
abundance: NA
CDR3aa: CASSYGGRNNYEQYF
CDR3nt: TGTGCCAGCAGTTACGGGGGCAGGAATAACTACGAGCAGTACTTC

j_gene: TRBJ2-4
d_gene: NA
v_gene: TRBV10-1
abundance: NA
CDR3aa: CASSEPGGIQYF
CDR3nt: TGCGCCAGCAGTGAGCCTGGAGGCATTCAGTACTTC

j_gene: TRBJ1-2
d_gene: TRBD1
v_gene: TRBV7-2
abundance: NA
CDR3aa: CASSLVPGGNYGYTF
CDR3nt: TGTGCCAGCAGCTTAGTTCCAGGGGGTAACTATGGCTACACCTTC

j_gene: TRBJ1-2
d_gene: NA
v_gene: TRBV11-2
abundance: NA
CDR3aa: CASSSRPDYGYTF
CDR3nt: TGTGCCAGCAGCTCCCGTCCGGACTATGGCTACACCTTC

j_gene: TRBJ2-3
d_gene: NA
v_gene: TRBV7-2
abundance: NA
CDR3aa: CASSLDQVDTQYF
CDR3nt: TGTGCCAGCAGCTTAGACCAAGTAGATACGCAGTATTTT

j_gene: TRBJ2-3
d_gene: TRBD2
v_gene: TRBV7-2
abundance: NA
CDR3aa: CASSRPTSDAYDTQYF
CDR3nt: TGTGCCAGCAGCCGACCGACTAGCGATGCTTATGATACGCAGTATTTT